Given below is one T cell receptor (beta chain) in context. What antigen it recognizes has not been identified. Base-call qualities are not available, and no considerably larger clone is one nucleotide away. TCRbeta CDR3 regions were amplified from genomic DNA using the immunoSEQ Assay, a bias-controlled multiplex PCR. On the study's bioinformatics: Nucleated cell counts per sample were estimated from amplification of reference gene primers within the assay. To quantify the absolute abundance of each unique TCRbeta CDR3 rearrangement, sequence reads were collapsed and filtered. For each sample, productive Simpson clonality was calculated as the square root of Simpson's diversity index across productive rearrangements. In its TCRdb copy, this immuneACCESS table keeps in-frame sequences only and misses some clones. Where compared with another copy, unresolved V genes explain less than half of these, and the others have no known cause. V and J calls and clone size are those listed in that table; D and trimming were worked out from the DNA. This sample holds 100,000 to 120,000 clones; roughly 80% were observed only once. Of the sample, less than 9.5% is held by the ten largest clones.

The sample is drawn from a study of blood T cell repertoires in COVID-19 (TCRdb year 2020). About the full investigation: The collaborator samples originated in the United States, Italy and Spain and spanned the acute and convalescent phases of COVID-19. The material from the prospective study consisted of cDNA or gDNA derived from T cells, B-cell-depleted T cells, or PBMCs. The dataset comprised deeply sampled blood TCRbeta repertoires from subjects exposed to, actively infected with, or recovered from COVID-19. The repertoires were released in a freely available public database meant as a resource for research on the immune response to SARS-CoV-2. The samples were drawn from two sources: the first 160 participants of the ongoing ImmuneRACE study, and fewer than 1,500 subjects contributed by 6 global collaborators. Nearly every sample came with metadata listing a de-identified subject ID, COVID-19 status, age in years and sex. Where HLA class I and class II types were available, the types were taken from metadata supplied by the sample provider, not from assay-based typing. What the research found in general, with its limitations: Clinical and demographic metadata were provided uncurated, with the amount varying by source and participant.

The CDR3, from cysteine to phenylalanine, totals 13 residues. CDR3 DNA only is kept here, 39 bases in frame from base 1. V is reduced by 0 bases and J by 6 bases, leaving a spacing of 8 bases between them. CDR1 and CDR2 (MGHRA, YSYEKL) derive from the germline V gene. Whole blood was collected in K2EDTA tubes by collaborating institutions according to the institutions' own protocols. For TCRbeta analysis, collaborator samples were shipped as frozen whole blood, as isolated PBMCs, or as DNA extracted from either sample type. Sample: peripheral blood. The V and J genes are TRBV4-1 and TRBJ1-2; TRBD1 might be the D gene, on 6 matching bases. The receptor comes from a woman in her 40s with acute or convalescent COVID-19. The nucleotide sequence is given as TGCGCCAGCAGCCAAGACCAGGGGAATGGCTACACCTTC. The translation is CASSQDQGNGYTF.